The following is a T cell receptor beta chain sequence with its context. Its antigen is currently unknown. Per the germline V gene, CDR1 is SEHNR and CDR2 is FQNEAQ (reference sequence). The CDR3 is 17 amino acids. Trimming took 0 bases from V and 9 from J; bases not matched to a gene: 15. TCRdb's copy holds only in-frame clones and misses some; the assay was immunoSEQ multiplex PCR. The sample shows some 4,600 clones, nearly 75% of them seen only once. Included were adult ileal or ileocolonic Crohn's patients indicated for ileocolonic resection. The data originate from a study of T cell repertoires in ileal Crohn's disease. Across the study: About half of patients got postoperative therapy: ten or so thiopurines, around 19 anti-TNF. General observations from the study: Compared with non-smokers, active smokers at surgery showed more clonal expansions. Endoscopic recurrence occurred in every patient whose clonality exceeded 26.8%.

Sample: ileal tissue. The TCR comes from an adult with Crohn's disease. The chain is built from TRBV7-9 and TRBJ1-2; 8 positions agree with TRBD1. The CDR3 sequence is CASSLALAGGDLFRYTF. CDR3 bases: TGTGCCAGCAGCTTAGCCCTCGCAGGGGGCGATCTATTCCGCTACACCTTC. The full variable domain, in which reference TRBV7-9 and TRBJ1-2 provide the parts outside the CDR3, is DTGVSQNPRHKITKRGQNVTFRCDPISEHNRLYWYRQTLGQGPEFLTYFQNEAQLEKSRLLSDRFSAERPKGSFSTLEIQRTEQGDSAMYLCASSLALAGGDLFRYTFGSGTRLTVV.